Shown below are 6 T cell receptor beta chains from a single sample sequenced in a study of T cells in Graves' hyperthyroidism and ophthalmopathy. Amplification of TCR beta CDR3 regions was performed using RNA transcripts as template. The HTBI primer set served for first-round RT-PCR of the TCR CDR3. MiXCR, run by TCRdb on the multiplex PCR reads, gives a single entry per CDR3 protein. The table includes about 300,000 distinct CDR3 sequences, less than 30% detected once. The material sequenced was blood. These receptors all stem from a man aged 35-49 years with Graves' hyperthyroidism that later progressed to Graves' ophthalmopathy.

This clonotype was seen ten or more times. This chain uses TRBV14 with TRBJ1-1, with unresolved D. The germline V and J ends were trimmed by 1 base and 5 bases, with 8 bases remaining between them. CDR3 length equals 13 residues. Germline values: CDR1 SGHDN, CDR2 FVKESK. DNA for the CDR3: TGTGCCAGCAGCCAAGGGGGAAGGACTGAAGCTTTCTTT. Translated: CASSQGGRTEAFF.

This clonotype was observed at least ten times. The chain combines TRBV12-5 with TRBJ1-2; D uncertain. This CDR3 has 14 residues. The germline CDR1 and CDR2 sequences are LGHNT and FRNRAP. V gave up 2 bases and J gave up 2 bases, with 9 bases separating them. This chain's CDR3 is CASGLYYQNYGYTF. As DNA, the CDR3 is TGTGCTAGTGGTTTGTACTATCAGAACTATGGCTACACCTTC. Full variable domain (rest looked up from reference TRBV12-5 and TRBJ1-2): DARVTQTPRHKVTEMGQEVTMRCQPILGHNTVFWYRQTMMQGLELLAYFRNRAPLDDSGMPKDRFSAEMPDATLATLKIQPSEPRDSAVYFCASGLYYQNYGYTFGSGTRLTVV.

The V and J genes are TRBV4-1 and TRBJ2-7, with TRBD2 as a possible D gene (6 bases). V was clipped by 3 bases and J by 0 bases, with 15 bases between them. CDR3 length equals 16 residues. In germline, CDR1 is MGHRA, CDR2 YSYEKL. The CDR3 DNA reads TGCGCCAGCAGCCAGTACCGGGACGGGAGCTCCTACGAGCAGTACTTC. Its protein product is CASSQYRDGSSYEQYF.

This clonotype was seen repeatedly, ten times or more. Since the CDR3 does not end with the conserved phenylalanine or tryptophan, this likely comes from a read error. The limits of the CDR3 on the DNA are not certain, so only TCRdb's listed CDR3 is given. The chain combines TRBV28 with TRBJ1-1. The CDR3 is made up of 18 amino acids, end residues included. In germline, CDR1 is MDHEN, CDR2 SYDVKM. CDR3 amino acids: CASSLLSSGRGRNTEASL.

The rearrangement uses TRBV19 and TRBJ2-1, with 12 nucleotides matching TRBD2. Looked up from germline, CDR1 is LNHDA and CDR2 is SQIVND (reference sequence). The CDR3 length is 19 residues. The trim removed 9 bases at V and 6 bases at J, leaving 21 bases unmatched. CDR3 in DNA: TGTGCCAGCAGCGCCAGGACTAGCGGGACCCCTGTAAAGGGCAATGAGCAGTTCTTC. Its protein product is CASSARTSGTPVKGNEQFF.

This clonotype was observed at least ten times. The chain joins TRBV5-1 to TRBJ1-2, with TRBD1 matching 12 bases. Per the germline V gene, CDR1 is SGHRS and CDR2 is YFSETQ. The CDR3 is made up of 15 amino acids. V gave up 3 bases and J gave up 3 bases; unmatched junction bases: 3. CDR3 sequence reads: CASSWDRGPDYGYTF. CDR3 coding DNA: TGCGCCAGCAGCTGGGACAGGGGGCCCGACTATGGCTACACCTTC.